The entry that follows covers one T cell receptor beta chain sequence. Antigen: not known. This sample is drawn from a study of cytomegalovirus exposure and HLA in healthy donors. Overall study results and limits: In the 120 validation repertoires, a later analysis found that first-cohort TCR clusters tended to co-occur. Rarity marked most TCR sequences, yet some public TCRs occurred in many donors.

Germline V gene lookup returns CDR1 SNHLY and CDR2 FYNNEI. The CDR3 extends over 16 amino acids. V dropped 7 bases and J dropped 2; count of bases not matched to a gene: 10. Assay used: immunoSEQ multiplex PCR; TCRdb lists only in-frame clones, some missing. The sample carries about 160,000 clones, about 86% recorded once. This chain connects TRBV2 to TRBJ1-4; TRBD1 agrees at 7 bases. The sequenced sample was PBMCs. The clonotype comes from a woman under 30 in good health and CMV-seronegative. This CDR3 reads CASNPLTGRTNEKLFF. CDR3 coding DNA: TGTGCCAGCAACCCCCTGACAGGGCGGACTAATGAAAAACTGTTTTTT.